The 11 T cell receptor beta chains reported below all come from one sample, sequenced in a study of CD8 T cells in ankylosing spondylitis. TCRdb re-derived calls from the 5' RACE reads in MiXCR, one entry per CDR3 protein. The table has 100,000 to 150,000 distinct CDR3 sequences, about 7% seen once. Sequencing input: blood, either unsorted or a sorted T cell fraction (not recorded which). Every receptor here comes from a male donor with ankylosing spondylitis or in good health (not recorded which).

This clonotype was found a few times. This may come from a read error, since a much larger clone is one base off. V is TRBV12-3 or TRBV12-4 and J is TRBJ1-2; a possible D gene is TRBD1 (5 bases). The CDR3 contains 14 residues. CDR3 sequence: CASTLGGEDYGYAF. CDR3 nucleotides: TGTGCCAGCACCCTTGGGGGTGAGGACTATGGCTACGCCTTC.

In this sample, this clonotype turned up many times. The chain is built from TRBV4-3 and TRBJ1-1; 11 positions agree with TRBD1. Germline CDR1 reads LGHNA; CDR2 reads YSLEER. The CDR3 consists of 15 residues. Losses at the gene ends were 4 bases for V and 4 bases for J; bases not matched to a gene: 5. This CDR3 reads CASSPGTGGGTEAFF. The CDR3 DNA follows: TGCGCCAGCAGCCCGGGGACAGGGGGAGGCACTGAAGCTTTCTTT.

This clonotype was detected many times. This chain uses TRBV9 with TRBJ2-3, with D possibly TRBD1 on 6 matching bases. Trimming cost V 4 bases and J 2 bases, with 20 bases left between them. CDR3 length: 17 residues. CDR1 is SGDLS, CDR2 YYNGEE, per germline. The CDR3, as DNA: TGTGCCAGCAGCCCAGAAGGTACAGGGAATCCCACAGATACGCAGTATTTT. Translating it yields CASSPEGTGNPTDTQYF. The variable domain in full, with the rest retrieved from reference TRBV9 and TRBJ2-3, is DSGVTQTPKHLITATGQRVTLRCSPRSGDLSVYWYQQSLDQGLQFLIQYYNGEERAKGNILERFSAQQFPDLHSELNLSSLELGDSALYFCASSPEGTGNPTDTQYFGPGTRLTVL.

This clonotype came up many times. This sequence joins TRBV6-1 and TRBJ2-3, with 11 bases that match TRBD2. CDR1 and CDR2 (germline): MNHNS, SASEGT. CDR3 length: 16 residues. V dropped 3 bases and J dropped 4; count of bases not matched to a gene: 6. The chain's CDR3 is CASSDLSGGGSDTQYF. The DNA of the CDR3 is TGTGCCAGCAGTGACCTTAGCGGGGGGGGATCAGATACGCAGTATTTT.

This clonotype was observed many times. V gene TRBV6-1 combines with J gene TRBJ2-7, with D perhaps assigned TRBD1 or TRBD2 (6 bases each). Trimming took off 6 bases at V and 2 bases at J, with 17 bases between the two ends. Looked up from germline, CDR1 is MNHNS and CDR2 is SASEGT. This CDR3 is built from 15 residues. CDR3 in amino acids: CASSPRGVQAYEQYF. CDR3 coding DNA: TGTGCCAGCAGCCCTAGGGGGGTCCAAGCCTACGAGCAGTACTTC.

This clonotype was seen many times. The chain couples TRBV4-1 to TRBJ2-6; a weak D match, TRBD1 (5 bases). CDR3 length: 17 residues. Trimming took 1 base from V and 7 from J, leaving 17 bases between them. The V gene's germline CDR1 is MGHRA and CDR2 YSYEKL. The CDR3 spells CASSQGTLSLGANVLTF. The CDR3 DNA reads TGCGCCAGCAGCCAAGGGACATTATCTCTGGGCGCCAACGTCCTGACTTTC.

This clonotype was found many times. This chain links TRBV4-2 with TRBJ2-2; tentatively, D is TRBD2 (6 bases). This CDR3 has 15 residues. The V gene's germline CDR1 is LGHNA and CDR2 YNFKEQ. V was pared by 1 base and J by 0 bases, with 6 bases between. The CDR3 sequence: CASSQGGANTGELFF. The DNA of the CDR3 is TGTGCCAGCAGCCAAGGGGGGGCGAACACCGGGGAGCTGTTTTTT.

In its sample, this clonotype was seen a few times. An end of the junction does not agree with germline; a read error may underlie this. The V and J genes are TRBV7-9 and TRBJ1-2; D gene ambiguous. CDR3 size: 11 residues. Germline V gene data show CDR1 as SEHNR and CDR2 as FQNEAQ (reference sequence). The DNA for the CDR3 is TGTGCCAGCAGCTTAGAGTCCTCCTCTCACTTC. Translating it yields CASSLESSSHF. The full variable domain, completed using reference TRBV7-9 and TRBJ1-2, is DTGVSQNPRHKITKRGQNVTFRCDPISEHNRLYWYRQTLGQGPEFLTYFQNEAQLEKSRLLSDRFSAERPKGSFSTLEIQRTEQGDSAMYLCASSLESSSHFGSGTRLTVV.

This clonotype was seen repeatedly, ten times or more. The chain links TRBV20-1 to TRBJ2-7, with D hard to call. V was trimmed by 0 bases and J by 0 bases, leaving 12 bases between them. The CDR3 loop spans 15 amino acids. CDR1 is DFQATT and CDR2 is SNEGSKA in the germline V gene (reference sequence). DNA of the CDR3: TGCAGTGCTAGAGATCAACGGGCCATCTCCTACGAGCAGTACTTC. This gives the protein CSARDQRAISYEQYF.

At least ten counts were recorded for this clonotype. The CDR3 region has the DNA TGCGCCAGCAGCTTGGTTCAGGGTTCACCCCTCCACTTT. It encodes CASSLVQGSPLHF. This chain uses TRBV5-1 with TRBJ1-6; the D gene is possibly TRBD1 (5 bases). V shed 0 bases and J shed 9 bases, with 7 bases lying between them. This CDR3 has 13 amino acids. From germline, CDR1 is SGHRS and CDR2 YFSETQ.

This clonotype has ten or more counts. J is TRBJ2-1 and V is TRBV27, with a possible D match to TRBD2 (6 bases). Trimming cost V 7 bases and J 7 bases, with 26 bases left between them. Germline CDR1 and CDR2: MNHEY and SMNVEV (reference sequence). The CDR3 runs to 17 residues. The CDR3 DNA is TGTGCCAGCAATCCCTTGATGATGGCGGGGAGAAGGAATGAGCAGTTCTTC. This gives the protein CASNPLMMAGRRNEQFF.